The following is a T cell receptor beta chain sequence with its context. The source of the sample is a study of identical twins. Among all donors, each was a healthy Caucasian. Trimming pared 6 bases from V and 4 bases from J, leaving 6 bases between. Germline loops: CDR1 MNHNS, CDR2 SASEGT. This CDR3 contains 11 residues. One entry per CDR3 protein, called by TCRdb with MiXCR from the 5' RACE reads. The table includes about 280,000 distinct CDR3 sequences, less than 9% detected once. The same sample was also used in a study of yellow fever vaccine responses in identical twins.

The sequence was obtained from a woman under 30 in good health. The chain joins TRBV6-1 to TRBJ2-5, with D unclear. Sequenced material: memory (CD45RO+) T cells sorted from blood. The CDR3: CASRRPETQYF. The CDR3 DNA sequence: TGTGCCAGCAGGAGGCCAGAGACCCAGTACTTC.